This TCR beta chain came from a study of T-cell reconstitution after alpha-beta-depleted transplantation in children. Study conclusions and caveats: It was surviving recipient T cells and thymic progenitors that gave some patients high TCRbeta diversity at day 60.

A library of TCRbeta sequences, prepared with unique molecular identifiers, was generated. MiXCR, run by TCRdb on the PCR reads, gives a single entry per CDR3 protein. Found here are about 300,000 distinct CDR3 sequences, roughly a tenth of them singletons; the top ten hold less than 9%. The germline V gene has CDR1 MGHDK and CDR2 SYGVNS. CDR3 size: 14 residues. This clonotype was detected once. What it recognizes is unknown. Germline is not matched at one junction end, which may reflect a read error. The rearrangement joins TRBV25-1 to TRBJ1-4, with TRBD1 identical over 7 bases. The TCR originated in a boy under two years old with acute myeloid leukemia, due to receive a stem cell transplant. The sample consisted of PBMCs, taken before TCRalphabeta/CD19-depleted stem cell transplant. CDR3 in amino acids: CASSDEGAGENLFF. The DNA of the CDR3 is TGTGCCAGCAGTGACGAGGGGGCGGGGGAAAACCTGTTTTTT.